These 25 T cell receptor beta chains share one sample of origin, sequenced in a study of shared clonotypes between healthy human individuals. The assay was immunoSEQ multiplex PCR, and TCRdb's table has in-frame clones only and misses some. The table includes about 2.4 million clones, 93% detected once. The sequencing sample was made of naive CD4+ T cells from PBMCs. Subset specified: CD45RA+ positively selected. The receptors were sampled from a man aged 18 to 30 in good health. Some clones in this sample may be carry-over from other donors' samples.

The chain has TRBV27 and TRBJ2-1; a weak D match, TRBD2 (6 bases). Germline values: CDR1 MNHEY, CDR2 SMNVEV (reference sequence). Trimming took 2 bases from V and 0 from J, leaving 8 bases between them. The CDR3 has 15 residues. This CDR3 reads CASSLHGSSYNEQFF. DNA for the CDR3: TGTGCCAGCAGTTTACACGGGAGCTCCTACAATGAGCAGTTCTTC.

This chain links TRBV4-3 with TRBJ2-5; 8 bases map to TRBD1. Germline-derived CDR1 and CDR2 are LGHNA and YSLEER. This CDR3 contains 17 residues. V lost 1 base, J lost 5 bases, and 12 bases stayed unmatched. The CDR3 DNA sequence: TGCGCCAGCAGCCAAGCCCAAGGGGCAGGGGGCTGGGAGACCCAGTACTTC. Amino acid sequence: CASSQAQGAGGWETQYF.

The V call is TRBV19, the J call TRBJ1-2, with TRBD1 matching 9 bases. The CDR3 sequence is 13 residues long. Germline values: CDR1 LNHDA, CDR2 SQIVND (reference sequence). V trimming: 7 bases; J trimming: 4 bases; junction bases outside the gene matches: 4. The CDR3 reads CASTRQGVYGYTF. The CDR3 nucleotides are TGTGCCAGTACTCGACAGGGGGTCTATGGCTACACCTTC. The whole variable domain, filled in from reference TRBV19 and TRBJ1-2, reads DGGITQSPKYLFRKEGQNVTLSCEQNLNHDAMYWYRQDPGQGLRLIYYSQIVNDFQKGDIAEGYSVSREKKESFPLTVTSAQKNPTAFYLCASTRQGVYGYTFGSGTRLTVV.

The V gene is TRBV7-8, the J gene TRBJ2-5; D unclear. The J call may not be correct, given that the DNA end is closer to TRBJ2-7. The length of the CDR3 is 14 residues. CDR1 and CDR2 from the germline V gene are SGHVS and FQNEAQ. In nucleotides, the CDR3 is TGTGCCAGCAGCTTAGGTCCAGCCAACTACGAGCAGTACTTC. It codes for CASSLGPANYEQYF.

The J gene is TRBJ1-5, the V gene TRBV6-5; no reliable D call. CDR3 length: 14 residues. The germline V and J ends were trimmed by 6 bases and 4 bases, with 13 bases remaining between them. Per the germline V gene, CDR1 is MNHEY and CDR2 is SVGAGI. The CDR3 here is CASSLNFANQPQHF. CDR3 sequence (DNA): TGTGCCAGCAGCCTGAATTTTGCAAATCAGCCCCAGCATTTT.

The rearrangement joins TRBV28 to TRBJ1-3; D possibly corresponds to TRBD1 (5 bases). Trimming took off 2 bases at V and 4 bases at J, with 9 bases between the two ends. The CDR3 is made up of 14 amino acids. CDR1 and CDR2 (germline): MDHEN, SYDVKM. This CDR3 reads CASSLIGHGNTIYF. CDR3 bases: TGTGCCAGCAGTTTAATCGGACACGGAAACACCATATATTTT.

Here the CDR3 reads CASSVGGSTDTQYF. The CDR3 bases are TGTGCCAGCAGTGTGGGCGGTAGCACAGATACGCAGTATTTT. V and J are TRBV2 and TRBJ2-3; D not certain. The CDR3 runs to 14 residues. From germline, CDR1 is SNHLY and CDR2 FYNNEI. Trimming removed 4 bases from V and 0 bases from J, with 8 bases in between.

J is TRBJ1-1 and V is TRBV6-1, with D possibly matching TRBD1 (5 bases). CDR3 length equals 14 residues. V lost 4 bases and J 1 base, leaving 10 bases between the germline ends. The V gene's germline CDR1 is MNHNS and CDR2 SASEGT. The CDR3 spells CASSGDRPNTEAFF. The CDR3 coding sequence is TGTGCCAGCAGTGGAGACAGACCGAACACTGAAGCTTTCTTT.

This clone has just one count. The chain employs TRBV7-9 and TRBJ2-7; D may be TRBD1 or TRBD2 (5 bases each). Trimming stripped 7 bases from V and 2 bases from J, with 15 bases between. The CDR3 consists of 14 residues. Germline CDR1 and CDR2: SEHNR and FQNEAQ (reference sequence). CDR3 DNA sequence: TGTGCCAGCAACGCTCAGCAGGGACCCTACGAGCAGTACTTC. It yields the protein CASNAQQGPYEQYF.

The chain links TRBV18 to TRBJ2-5; weak D call: TRBD1 (5 bases). CDR3 length: 13 amino acids. Deletions cut 2 bases from V and 5 bases from J, with 9 bases between. From germline, CDR1 is KGHSH and CDR2 LQKENI. The CDR3 coding sequence is TGTGCCAGCTCACCAGACAGAAGCGAGACCCAGTACTTC. It yields the protein CASSPDRSETQYF. The whole variable domain, filled in from reference TRBV18 and TRBJ2-5, reads NAGVMQNPRHLVRRRGQEARLRCSPMKGHSHVYWYRQLPEEGLKFMVYLQKENIIDESGMPKERFSAEFPKEGPSILRIQQVVRGDSAAYFCASSPDRSETQYFGPGTRLLVL.

The V and J genes are TRBV30 and TRBJ2-3; D perhaps matches TRBD2 (5 bases). The CDR3 runs 15 residues. Per the germline V gene, CDR1 is GTSNPN and CDR2 is SVGIG (reference sequence). The V gene lost 2 bases and the J gene lost 2 bases, with 14 bases spanning the gap. CDR3 protein: CAWSSEGVYTDTQYF. CDR3 DNA sequence: TGTGCCTGGAGTAGCGAGGGAGTTTACACAGATACGCAGTATTTT.

The chain links TRBV2 to TRBJ2-3; D tentatively fits TRBD1 or TRBD2 (5 bases each). Trimming removed 10 bases from V and 2 bases from J, with 19 bases in between. The CDR3 contains 15 residues. Germline CDR1 and CDR2: SNHLY and FYNNEI. The DNA for the CDR3 is TGTGCCAATCGGGGTGGGGGACCTTACACAGATACGCAGTATTTT. Translated: CANRGGGPYTDTQYF. The whole variable domain, filled in from reference TRBV2 and TRBJ2-3, reads EPEVTQTPSHQVTQMGQEVILRCVPISNHLYFYWYRQILGQKVEFLVSFYNNEISEKSEIFDDQFSVERPDGSNFTLKIRSTKLEDSAMYFCANRGGGPYTDTQYFGPGTRLTVL.

The CDR3 sequence: CASSTRMNTEAFF. The CDR3 coding sequence is TGTGCCAGCAGCACCAGAATGAACACTGAAGCTTTCTTT. The V gene is TRBV7-3, the J gene TRBJ1-1; D call uncertain. V was cut by 5 bases and J by 0 bases, with 7 bases left in between. The CDR3 sequence is 13 residues long. Germline CDR1 SGHTA, CDR2 FQGTGA.

The V gene is TRBV14, the J gene TRBJ1-5; D gene ambiguous. The germline V gene has CDR1 SGHDN and CDR2 FVKESK. The V end lost 3 bases, the J end lost 3 bases, and 6 bases lay between the germline ends. The CDR3 totals 13 residues. CDR3 bases: TGTGCCAGCAGCCAGGCCCCCAATCAGCCCCAGCATTTT. Translating gives CASSQAPNQPQHF.

The rearrangement joins TRBV15 to TRBJ2-3, with 12 nucleotides matching TRBD1. The ends lost 3 bases at V and 5 bases at J; junction bases unmatched: 6. The germline V gene has CDR1 LNHNV and CDR2 YYDKDF (reference sequence). CDR3 length: 16 residues. CDR3: CATSRLGQGAGDTQYF. CDR3 nucleotides: TGTGCCACCAGCAGGCTGGGACAGGGGGCTGGAGATACGCAGTATTTT.

The chain is built from TRBV5-5 and TRBJ1-5; 10 bases fit TRBD1. The V gene end was trimmed by 4 bases and the J gene end by 4 bases; junction bases not matched to a gene: 17. Germline CDR1 and CDR2: SGHKS and YYEKEE (reference sequence). This CDR3 spans 19 amino acids. Here the CDR3 reads CASSLTYDRGPISNQPQHF. The CDR3 nucleotides are TGTGCCAGCAGCCTAACTTACGACAGGGGGCCGATTTCGAATCAGCCCCAGCATTTT.

The chain joins TRBV28 to TRBJ2-4; 9 bases map to TRBD2. With 4 bases clipped from V and 6 bases from J, the junction kept 4 bases outside the gene matches. Germline V gene sequence: CDR1 MDHEN, CDR2 SYDVKM. The CDR3 has 14 amino acids. CDR3 loop: CASSSGTSINIQYF. The CDR3 nucleotides read TGTGCCAGCAGTTCCGGGACTAGCATAAACATTCAGTACTTC.

The V call is TRBV2, the J call TRBJ2-3; D unresolved. Germline CDR1 SNHLY, CDR2 FYNNEI. The CDR3 has 12 amino acids. The ends were cut back, 10 bases at V and 6 bases at J, with 14 bases in the middle. The CDR3 coding sequence is TGTGCCACCTCCGGGTTCCGCGATACGCAGTATTTT. Amino acid sequence: CATSGFRDTQYF.

Note on this clone: The sample carries other DNA sequences with the same CDR3. The V and J genes are TRBV28 and TRBJ1-1; possible D gene TRBD1, 5 bases. The CDR3 totals 14 residues. Between the trimmed V and J ends, which lost 5 bases and 0 bases, there was a span of 10 bases. CDR1 is MDHEN, CDR2 SYDVKM, per germline. The CDR3 loop is CASSPAGVNTEAFF. The CDR3 DNA reads as TGTGCCAGCAGTCCCGCGGGGGTGAACACTGAAGCTTTCTTT.

The chain links TRBV5-8 to TRBJ1-3; D unclear. The V and J ends lost 7 bases and 3 bases respectively, with 5 bases between them. This CDR3 has 11 residues. Germline loops: CDR1 SGHTS, CDR2 YDEGEE. The DNA for the CDR3 is TGTGCCAGCGCTAATGGAAACACCATATATTTT. Translation: CASANGNTIYF.

The chain uses TRBV9 and TRBJ1-3; maybe TRBD1 (5 bases). Germline V CDR1 and CDR2: SGDLS, YYNGEE. The CDR3 runs 17 residues. Trimming removed 0 bases at V and 1 base at J, with 14 bases between. The CDR3 bases are TGTGCCAGCAGCGTAGGCGAGGGGTCGTATTCTGGAAACACCATATATTTT. As protein: CASSVGEGSYSGNTIYF.

This chain joins TRBV28 and TRBJ1-1; D gene unclear. The CDR3 has 14 residues. Germline CDR1 and CDR2: MDHEN and SYDVKM. Trimming removed 5 bases from V and 1 base from J, with 11 bases in between. The CDR3 sequence: CASSPIPRNTEAFF. In DNA form, the CDR3 reads TGTGCCAGCAGTCCCATCCCGAGGAACACTGAAGCTTTCTTT.

The genes are TRBV5-6 and TRBJ2-3; D unclear. Germline CDR1 SGHDT, CDR2 YYEEEE. The CDR3 runs 16 residues. Trimming left V 4 bases short and J 1 base short, with 16 bases between. For the CDR3, the DNA is TGTGCCAGCAGCCCCAGCTCGTCTCGAGGCACAGATACGCAGTATTTT. It yields the protein CASSPSSSRGTDTQYF.

The V and J genes are TRBV5-1 and TRBJ1-4; 10 bases fit TRBD1. The germline V gene has CDR1 SGHRS and CDR2 YFSETQ. This CDR3 contains 16 residues. Unmatched junction bases numbered 8, after V lost 2 bases and J lost 7 bases. The CDR3 spells CASSFEPGTGVEKLFF. The CDR3 nucleotides read TGCGCCAGCAGCTTCGAACCCGGGACAGGGGTTGAAAAACTGTTTTTT. Supplemented by reference TRBV5-1 and TRBJ1-4, the full variable domain reads KAGVTQTPRYLIKTRGQQVTLSCSPISGHRSVSWYQQTPGQGLQFLFEYFSETQRNKGNFPGRFSGRQFSNSRSEMNVSTLELGDSALYLCASSFEPGTGVEKLFFGSGTQLSVL.

This sequence joins TRBV28 and TRBJ2-7, with a possible D match to TRBD2 (5 bases). V lost 2 bases and J lost 6, with 17 bases in between. Germline V CDR1 and CDR2: MDHEN, SYDVKM. The CDR3 runs to 15 residues. The CDR3 DNA reads TGTGCCAGCAGTTTACCCCAAACGGATCGGGGCGAGCAGTACTTC. Residues: CASSLPQTDRGEQYF.